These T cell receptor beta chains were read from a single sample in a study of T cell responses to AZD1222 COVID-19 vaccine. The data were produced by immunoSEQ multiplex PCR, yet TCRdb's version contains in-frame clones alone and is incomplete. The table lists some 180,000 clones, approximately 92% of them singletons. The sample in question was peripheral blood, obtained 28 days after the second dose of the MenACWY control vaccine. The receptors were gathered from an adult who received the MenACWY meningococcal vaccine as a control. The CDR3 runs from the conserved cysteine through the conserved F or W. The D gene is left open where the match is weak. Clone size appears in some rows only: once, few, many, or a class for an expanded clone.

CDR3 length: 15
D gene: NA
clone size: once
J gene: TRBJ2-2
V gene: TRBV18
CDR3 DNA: TGTGCCAGCTCACCAGTACAGGGTCGGACCGGGGAGCTGTTTTTT
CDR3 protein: CASSPVQGRTGELFF

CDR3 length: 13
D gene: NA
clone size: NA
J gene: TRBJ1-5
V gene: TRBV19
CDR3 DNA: TGTGCCTCCCGTCGGGGAACGAATCAGCCCCAGCATTTT
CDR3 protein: CASRRGTNQPQHF

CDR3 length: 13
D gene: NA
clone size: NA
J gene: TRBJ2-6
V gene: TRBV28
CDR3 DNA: TGTGCCAGCAGTTTAGCTGGGGCCAACGTCCTGACTTTC
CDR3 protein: CASSLAGANVLTF

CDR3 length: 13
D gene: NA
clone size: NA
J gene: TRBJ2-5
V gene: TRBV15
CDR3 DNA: TGTGCCACCAGTTCGTGGGACCAAGAGACCCAGTACTTC
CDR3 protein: CATSSWDQETQYF

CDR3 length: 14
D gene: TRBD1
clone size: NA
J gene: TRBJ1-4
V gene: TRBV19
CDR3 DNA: TGTGCCAGTAGTTCCACAGGGGGTCGGGAAAAACTGTTTTTT
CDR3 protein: CASSSTGGREKLFF

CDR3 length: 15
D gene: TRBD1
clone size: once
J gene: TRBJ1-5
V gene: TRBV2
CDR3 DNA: TGTGCCAGCAGTGTCGGACAGGGCGATAATCAGCCCCAGCATTTT
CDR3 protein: CASSVGQGDNQPQHF

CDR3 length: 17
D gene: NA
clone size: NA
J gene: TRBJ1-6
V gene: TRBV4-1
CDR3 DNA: TGCGCCAGCAGCCAGTATGGACTATTAGCGGGTAATTCACCCCTCCACTTT
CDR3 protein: CASSQYGLLAGNSPLHF

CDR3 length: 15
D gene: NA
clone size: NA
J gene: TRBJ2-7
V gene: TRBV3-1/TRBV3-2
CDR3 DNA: TGTGCCAGCAGCCAAGAAAGGGTAGGGGCGAGCGAGCAGTACTTC
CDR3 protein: CASSQERVGASEQYF

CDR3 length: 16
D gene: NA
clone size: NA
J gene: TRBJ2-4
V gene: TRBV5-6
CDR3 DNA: TGTGCCAGCAGCTATTGGTCCGGGACAGCCAAAAACATTCAGTACTTC
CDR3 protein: CASSYWSGTAKNIQYF

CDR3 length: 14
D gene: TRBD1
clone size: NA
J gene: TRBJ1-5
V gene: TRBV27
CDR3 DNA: TGTGCCAGCAGGCCGACAGGGATCAATCAGCCCCAGCATTTT
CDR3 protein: CASRPTGINQPQHF

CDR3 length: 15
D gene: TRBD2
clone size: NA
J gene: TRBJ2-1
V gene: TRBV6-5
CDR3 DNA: TGTGCCAGCAGCCCGGGACTAGCGGCTTACAATGAGCAGTTCTTC
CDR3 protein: CASSPGLAAYNEQFF

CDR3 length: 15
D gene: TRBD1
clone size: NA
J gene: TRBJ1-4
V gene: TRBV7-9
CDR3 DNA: TGTGCCAGCAGCTTAGGCCACAGGGGCAATGAAAAACTGTTTTTT
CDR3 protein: CASSLGHRGNEKLFF

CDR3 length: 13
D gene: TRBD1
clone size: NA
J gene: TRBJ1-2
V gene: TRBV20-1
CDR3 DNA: TGCAGTGCTAGTGAGTCAGGGGGCTATGGCTACACCTTC
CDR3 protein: CSASESGGYGYTF

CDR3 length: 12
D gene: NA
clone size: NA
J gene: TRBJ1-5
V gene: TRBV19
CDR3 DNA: TGTGCCAGTAGTAGGGGCAATCAGCCCCAGCATTTT
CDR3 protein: CASSRGNQPQHF

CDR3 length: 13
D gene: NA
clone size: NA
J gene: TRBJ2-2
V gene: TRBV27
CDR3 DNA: TGTGCCAGCAGTTTCGGGAACACCGGGGAGCTGTTTTTT
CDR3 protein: CASSFGNTGELFF

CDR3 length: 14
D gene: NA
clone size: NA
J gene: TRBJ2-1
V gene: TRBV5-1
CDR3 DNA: TGCGCCAGCAGCTTTGGACAGCCCGCGAATGAGCAGTTCTTC
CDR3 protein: CASSFGQPANEQFF

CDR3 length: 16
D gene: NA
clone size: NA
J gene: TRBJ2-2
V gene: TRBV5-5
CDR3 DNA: TGTGCCAGCAGCGACGGCCTACAGGCTGATGCCGGGGAGCTGTTTTTT
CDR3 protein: CASSDGLQADAGELFF

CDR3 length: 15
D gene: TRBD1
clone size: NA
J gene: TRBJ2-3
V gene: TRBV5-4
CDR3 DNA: TGTGCCAGCAGCTTGGACAGGGGTGGCACAGATACGCAGTATTTT
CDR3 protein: CASSLDRGGTDTQYF

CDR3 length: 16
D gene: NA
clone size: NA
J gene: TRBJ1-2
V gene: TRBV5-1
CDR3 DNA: TGCGCCAGCAGCTTGGTGTCGGGATCCCACATCTATGGCTACACCTTC
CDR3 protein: CASSLVSGSHIYGYTF

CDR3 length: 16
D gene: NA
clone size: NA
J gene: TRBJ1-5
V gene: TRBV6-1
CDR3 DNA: TGTGCCAGCAGTGAAGTCGGGGAAAGGATCCATCAGCCCCAGCATTTT
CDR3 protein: CASSEVGERIHQPQHF

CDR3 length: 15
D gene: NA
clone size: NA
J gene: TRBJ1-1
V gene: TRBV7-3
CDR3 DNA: TGTGCCAGCAGCTCCCGGGACGGAAGACAGGCTGAAGCTTTCTTT
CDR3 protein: CASSSRDGRQAEAFF

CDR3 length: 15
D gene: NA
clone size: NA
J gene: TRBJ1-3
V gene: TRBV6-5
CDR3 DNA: TGTGCCAGCAGTAACGGGGGGCTCTCTGGAAACACCATATATTTT
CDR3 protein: CASSNGGLSGNTIYF

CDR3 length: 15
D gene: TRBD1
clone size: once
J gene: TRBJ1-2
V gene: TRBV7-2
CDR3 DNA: TGTGCCAGCAGCTTAGGGACAGGGGTCAACTATGGCTACACCTTC
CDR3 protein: CASSLGTGVNYGYTF

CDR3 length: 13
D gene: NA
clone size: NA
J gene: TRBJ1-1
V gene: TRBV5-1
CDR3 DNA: TGCGCCAGCAGTTCGGACGGGAACACTGAAGCTTTCTTT
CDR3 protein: CASSSDGNTEAFF

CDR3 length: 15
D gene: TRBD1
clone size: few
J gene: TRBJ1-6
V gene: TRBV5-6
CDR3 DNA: TGTGCCAGCAGCTTAAGACAGGGGAATAATTCACCCCTCCACTTT
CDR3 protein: CASSLRQGNNSPLHF

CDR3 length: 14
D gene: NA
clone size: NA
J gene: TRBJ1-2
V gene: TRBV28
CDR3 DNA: TGTGCCAGCAGTTTCACACAGGGCTCGGGGGGCTACACCTTC
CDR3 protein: CASSFTQGSGGYTF

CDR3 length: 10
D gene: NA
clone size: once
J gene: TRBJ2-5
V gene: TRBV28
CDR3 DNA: TGTGCCAGCAGAGCGGAGACCCAGTACTTC
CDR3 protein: CASRAETQYF

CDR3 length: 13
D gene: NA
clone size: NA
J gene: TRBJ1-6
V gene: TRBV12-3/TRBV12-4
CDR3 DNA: TGTGCCAGCAGTCCAGACAGTACCTCACCCCTCCACTTT
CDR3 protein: CASSPDSTSPLHF

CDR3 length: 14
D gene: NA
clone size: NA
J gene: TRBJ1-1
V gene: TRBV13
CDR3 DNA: TGTGCCAGCAGCGCAACAGGGTTGAACACTGAAGCTTTCTTT
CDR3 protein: CASSATGLNTEAFF

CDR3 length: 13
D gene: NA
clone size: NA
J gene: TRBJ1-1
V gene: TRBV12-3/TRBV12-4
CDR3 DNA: TGTGCCAGCAGTTTAGGGGGGAACACTGAAGCTTTCTTT
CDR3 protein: CASSLGGNTEAFF

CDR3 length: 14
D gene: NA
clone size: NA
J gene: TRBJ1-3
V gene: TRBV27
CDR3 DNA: TGTGCCAGCAGATCACAGGGCTCTGGAAACACCATATATTTT
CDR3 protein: CASRSQGSGNTIYF

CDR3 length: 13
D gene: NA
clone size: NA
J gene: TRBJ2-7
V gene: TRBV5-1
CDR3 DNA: TGCGCCAGCAGCTTGGTTGTGGAGGGCAAGCAGTACTTC
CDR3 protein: CASSLVVEGKQYF

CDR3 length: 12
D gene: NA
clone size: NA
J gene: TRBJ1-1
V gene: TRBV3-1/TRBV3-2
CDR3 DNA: TGTGCCAGCAGCCAAGGAAATCCTGAAGCTTTCTTT
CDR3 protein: CASSQGNPEAFF

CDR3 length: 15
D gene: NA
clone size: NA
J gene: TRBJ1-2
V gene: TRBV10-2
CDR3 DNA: TGCGCCAGCAGTGAGTCGACAGGAAGAACCTATGGCTACACCTTC
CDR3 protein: CASSESTGRTYGYTF